The 20 T cell receptor beta chains below come from one sample, sequenced in a study of OX40 agonist ivuxolimab in advanced cancers. Libraries were prepared by immunoSEQ multiplex PCR; TCRdb keeps only in-frame clonotypes and omits some of them. Among under 110,000 clones listed, 90% were seen once. Sample: CD4+ or CD8+ T cells sorted from blood, taken in a trial of the OX40 agonist ivuxolimab. The receptors come from an adult with an advanced solid tumor such as melanoma, head and neck, liver or kidney cancer.

V gene TRBV29-1 combines with J gene TRBJ2-5; 10 nucleotides match TRBD1. V lost 6 bases and J lost 4; bases outside the gene matches: 11. This CDR3 is 15 amino acids long. Germline V gene data show CDR1 as SQVTM and CDR2 as ANQGSEA. CDR3 in amino acids: CSVRTGGGFRETQYF. Written as DNA, the CDR3 is TGCAGCGTCCGGACAGGGGGGGGTTTTCGAGAGACCCAGTACTTC.

The V call is TRBV7-3, the J call TRBJ1-1; the D gene is possibly TRBD1 (5 bases). Trimming removed 5 bases at V and 1 base at J, with 8 bases between. The germline CDR1 and CDR2 sequences are SGHTA and FQGTGA. The CDR3 has 13 residues. The CDR3 is CASSAGPNTEAFF. In nucleotides, the CDR3 is TGTGCCAGCAGCGCGGGACCGAACACTGAAGCTTTCTTT.

The rearrangement uses TRBV5-1 and TRBJ1-4, with TRBD1 identical over 9 bases. The germline V gene encodes CDR1 SGHRS and CDR2 YFSETQ. With 3 bases clipped from V and 7 bases from J, the junction kept 4 bases outside the gene matches. CDR3 length equals 14 residues. Written as DNA, the CDR3 is TGCGCCAGCAGCTCTCCGGACAGGGGTGAAAAACTGTTTTTT. It is translated as CASSSPDRGEKLFF.

The chain joins TRBV5-4 to TRBJ2-7, with D perhaps TRBD2 (7 bases). Trimming left V 3 bases short and J 4 bases short, with 17 bases between. CDR1 is SGHNT and CDR2 is YYREEE in the germline V gene (reference sequence). The CDR3 loop spans 15 amino acids. CDR3 in amino acids: CASSSGVGGGYEQYF. In DNA, the CDR3 is TGTGCCAGCAGCTCGGGAGTAGGGGGAGGGTACGAGCAGTACTTC.

This chain links TRBV18 with TRBJ2-5; D may be TRBD1 or TRBD2 (5 bases each). The length of the CDR3 is 16 residues. Germline CDR1 KGHSH, CDR2 LQKENI. Trimming took off 1 base at V and 1 base at J, with 13 bases between the two ends. The CDR3 nucleotides read TGTGCCAGCTCACCACTCGTCATTGGGGGCCAAGAGACCCAGTACTTC. Its translation: CASSPLVIGGQETQYF. The full variable domain, rest sourced from reference TRBV18 and TRBJ2-5, is NAGVMQNPRHLVRRRGQEARLRCSPMKGHSHVYWYRQLPEEGLKFMVYLQKENIIDESGMPKERFSAEFPKEGPSILRIQQVVRGDSAAYFCASSPLVIGGQETQYFGPGTRLLVL.

The chain couples TRBV7-3 to TRBJ2-1; D gene unclear. The CDR3 runs 17 residues. V dropped 1 base and J dropped 8 bases, with 21 bases sitting between them. CDR1 is SGHTA and CDR2 is FQGTGA in the germline V gene. In DNA, the CDR3 is TGTGCCAGCAGCTTAAATCCACCCCGGTCTGTTGGGGATGAGCAGTTCTTC. Residues: CASSLNPPRSVGDEQFF.

The DNA of the CDR3 is TGTGCCAGCAGTTTGGTTGGGACAACTGGAAACACCATATATTTT. This sequence encodes CASSLVGTTGNTIYF. The chain combines TRBV28 with TRBJ1-3; a possible D gene is TRBD1 (6 bases). The germline V and J ends were trimmed by 3 bases and 2 bases, with 11 bases remaining between them. The CDR3 is 15 amino acids. From germline, CDR1 is MDHEN and CDR2 SYDVKM.

This chain joins TRBV7-2 and TRBJ2-1; D may be TRBD2 (6 bases). V gave up 5 bases and J gave up 9 bases, with 23 bases separating them. The CDR3 loop spans 16 amino acids. Germline lookup yields CDR1 SGHTA and CDR2 FQGNSA. In nucleotides, the CDR3 is TGTGCCAGCAGCCCTCCGTTCGGGTGGGGGGTGGTTGAGCAGTTCTTC. Translating gives CASSPPFGWGVVEQFF.

The CDR3 is CAIKGGTDLTDTQYF. In nucleotides, the CDR3 is TGTGCCATCAAAGGAGGGACAGACCTCACAGATACGCAGTATTTT. V and J are TRBV10-3 and TRBJ2-3, with a weak D call TRBD1 (7 bases). Germline values: CDR1 ENHRY, CDR2 SYGVKD. The CDR3 spans 15 residues. Trimming took off 7 bases at V and 2 bases at J, with 16 bases between the two ends.

J is TRBJ2-7 and V is TRBV18; either TRBD1 or TRBD2 may fit D (5 bases each). This CDR3 is built from 15 residues. V was cut by 0 bases and J by 4 bases, with 13 bases left in between. Germline CDR1 KGHSH, CDR2 LQKENI. CDR3 in DNA: TGTGCCAGCTCACCACCGGGACGCCAGTCTTACGAGCAGTACTTC. This encodes CASSPPGRQSYEQYF.

The chain uses TRBV6-1 and TRBJ1-2, with D possibly TRBD1 on 6 matching bases. V gave up 0 bases and J gave up 1 base, with 12 bases separating them. The germline CDR1 and CDR2 sequences are MNHNS and SASEGT. The CDR3 contains 16 residues. The CDR3 bases are TGTGCCAGCAGTGAAGCGCCGGGGGCATATAACTATGGCTACACCTTC. Translated, it gives CASSEAPGAYNYGYTF.

This clone has more than one count but fewer than ten. CDR3 sequence (DNA): TGTGCCAGCAGTCCCAGGGTCTGGGGCCAAACGAGCACAGATACGCAGTATTTT. The encoded protein is CASSPRVWGQTSTDTQYF. This rearrangement joins TRBV27 to TRBJ2-3; maybe TRBD1 (5 bases). The CDR3 is 18 amino acids. In germline, CDR1 is MNHEY, CDR2 SMNVEV (reference sequence). Deletions cut 5 bases from V and 0 bases from J, with 21 bases between.

This clone has only one observation. V gene TRBV15 combines with J gene TRBJ2-3; 10 bases align to TRBD2. CDR3 size: 17 residues. Germline CDR1 LNHNV, CDR2 YYDKDF (reference sequence). J gave up 0 bases and V 0 bases, and 3 bases lay outside the gene matches. CDR3 sequence reads: CATSRDLAGASTDTQYF. CDR3 nucleotide sequence: TGTGCCACCAGCAGAGATCTAGCGGGGGCTAGCACAGATACGCAGTATTTT.

The chain joins TRBV6-8 to TRBJ1-5; the D gene is possibly TRBD1 (6 bases). V dropped 11 bases and J dropped 4 bases, with 18 bases sitting between them. Germline V gene lookup returns CDR1 MNHGY and CDR2 SAAAGT. CDR3 length: 14 residues. The CDR3 DNA sequence: TGTGCCGGCCCGCAGGGGTGGGTAAATCAGCCCCAGCATTTT. Residues: CAGPQGWVNQPQHF.

This chain joins TRBV4-3 and TRBJ1-1; possible D gene TRBD1, 6 bases. The germline V gene encodes CDR1 LGHNA and CDR2 YSLEER. This CDR3 has 14 amino acids. The germline V and J ends were trimmed by 1 base and 5 bases, with 11 bases remaining between them. The CDR3 DNA sequence: TGCGCCAGCAGCCAAGGACTAGGGGGGACTGAAGCTTTCTTT. Translation: CASSQGLGGTEAFF.

The chain joins TRBV7-2 to TRBJ1-5, with TRBD1 identical over 8 bases. Germline loops: CDR1 SGHTA, CDR2 FQGNSA. Trimming cost V 5 bases and J 1 base; bases outside gene matches: 7. The CDR3 consists of 16 residues. This CDR3 reads CASSPGGAGSNQPQHF. The CDR3 DNA is TGTGCCAGCAGCCCAGGGGGCGCGGGAAGCAATCAGCCCCAGCATTTT.

V gene TRBV7-2 combines with J gene TRBJ2-7, with 12 bases fitting TRBD1. Germline V lookup: CDR1 SGHTA, CDR2 FQGNSA. The V segment lost 5 bases and the J segment 3 bases; nucleotides outside the gene matches: 11. This CDR3 has 17 residues. CDR3 protein: CASSPTGGTGGLYEQYF. The DNA of the CDR3 is TGTGCCAGCAGCCCCACTGGGGGGACAGGGGGCCTCTACGAGCAGTACTTC.

The chain recombines TRBV5-4 with TRBJ1-4, with a possible D match to TRBD1 (5 bases). The length of the CDR3 is 14 residues. V was shortened by 4 bases and J by 8 bases, with 15 bases between the two germline ends. CDR1 is SGHNT and CDR2 is YYREEE in the germline V gene (reference sequence). The CDR3 is CASSTPGAGEKLFF. The CDR3 nucleotides are TGTGCCAGCAGCACACCTGGGGCAGGGGAAAAACTGTTTTTT.

The rearrangement joins TRBV30 to TRBJ1-2, with D possibly being TRBD1 (5 bases). The CDR3 has 13 amino acids. Trimming took off 8 bases at V and 6 bases at J, with 19 bases between the two ends. Germline-derived CDR1 and CDR2 are GTSNPN and SVGIG (reference sequence). The CDR3 nucleotides are TGTGCCCTCAGGGAGGGTCCTGGGGATGGCTACACCTTC. It yields the protein CALREGPGDGYTF.

V is TRBV18 and J is TRBJ2-3, with D tentatively TRBD2 (7 bases). The germline CDR1 and CDR2 sequences are KGHSH and LQKENI. With 6 bases removed from V and 3 bases from J, the gap between germline ends came to 16 bases. The CDR3 is 15 amino acids. DNA of the CDR3: TGTGCCAGCTCGACGGGGGGCCCTGCGACAGATACGCAGTATTTT. It yields the protein CASSTGGPATDTQYF.